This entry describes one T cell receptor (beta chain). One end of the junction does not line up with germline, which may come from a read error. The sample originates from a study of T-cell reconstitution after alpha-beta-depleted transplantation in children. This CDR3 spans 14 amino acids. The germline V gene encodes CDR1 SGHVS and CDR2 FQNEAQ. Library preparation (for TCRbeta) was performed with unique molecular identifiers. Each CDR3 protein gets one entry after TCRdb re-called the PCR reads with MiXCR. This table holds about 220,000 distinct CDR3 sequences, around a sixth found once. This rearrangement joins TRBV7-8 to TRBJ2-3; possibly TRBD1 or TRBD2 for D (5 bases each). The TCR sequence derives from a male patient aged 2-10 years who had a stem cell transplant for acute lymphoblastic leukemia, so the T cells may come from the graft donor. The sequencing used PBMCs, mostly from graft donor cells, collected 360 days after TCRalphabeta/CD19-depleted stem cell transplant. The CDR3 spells CASSVAGGADTQYF. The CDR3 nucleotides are TGTGCCAGCAGCGTAGCTGGGGGTGCAGATACGCAGTATTTT.